This T cell receptor beta chain was captured by sequencing in a study of blood T cells in healthy people across ages (dated by TCRdb to between 2015 and 2016). About the full investigation: In model experiments, roughly one uniquely barcoded TCR beta cDNA molecule per two T cells was captured by template switching. Using the same blood draw, the study looked at two additional independent replicas of 1 million unique cDNA reads for two donors, one aged 18 to 30 and the other aged 80 or older. The donors were split into four age groups: young (average about 15 years), middle-aged (around 37), aged (roughly 60) and long-lived (over 75). Age-related changes in TCR beta repertoire diversity were measured in the study by deep sequencing normalized with unique cDNA molecular identifiers. To avoid experimental bias, donors of different ages were randomly spread across the sequencing lanes.

Libraries were built with 5' RACE. Sequencing used an Illumina HiSeq 2500. A second about 7 to 12 cycle PCR used a sample-barcoded 5' primer and a J-beta primer mix. A template-switch 5' adaptor carrying 12 random nucleotides introduced a unique molecular identifier onto each TCR beta cDNA molecule. Each sample yielded at least 2.5 million CDR3-containing paired-end reads. All of the RNA was converted into first-strand cDNA using the Mint cDNA synthesis kit, with a TRBC-specific oligonucleotide serving as the primer. Following uracil-DNA glycosylase treatment, all cDNA underwent a first 18-cycle PCR with the universal primers M1SS and BC2_uni_R. Regarding the original processing steps: Each sample was normalized by randomly selecting 1 million high-quality reads, each carrying a distinct molecular identifier. Instead of being binned into consensus sequences, reads with shared molecular identifiers were discarded. MiTCR, run with a Q25 quality threshold and the strictest error-elimination algorithm, handled CDR3 identification, clonotype clustering and error correction. Lower-bound total TCR beta diversity was estimated with a nonparametric unseen species model using Euler transformation. In-frame beta chains were kept once TCRdb had trimmed the public reads at Q25 with fastp and called clones with MiXCR. Rows are combined by CDR3 protein, so each entry shows the most common genes and DNA. The authors' filters were not applied to this entry. The sample has around 1.7 million distinct CDR3 sequences on record, roughly 28% of them singletons. 7.7% of the sample is taken by the ten largest.

The paper as a whole reports these results and caveats: The long-lived group showed more naive CD4+ T cells, fewer expanded clones and increased TCR diversity than the aged group, suggesting age selection. Donor CMV infection status was unknown, potentially confounding age-related changes in expanded clonotypes. Observed TCR beta diversity per million T cells fell roughly linearly with age, and a significant reduction was already apparent by age around 40. Estimates of total diversity based on one million sequenced T cells were regarded as lower bounds and as underestimates. Because profiling used bulk unsorted PBMCs, naive and antigen-experienced compartments could not be compared conclusively. A strong correlation was found between observed TCR beta diversity and the percentage of naive T cells measured by flow cytometry.

Donors were 30 to 45 systemically healthy Caucasian individuals from Russia aged roughly 6 to 90 years. Approximately 9.3 milliliters of peripheral blood were collected from each donor into EDTA-treated Vacutainer tubes. Ficoll-Paque density-gradient centrifugation was used to isolate PBMCs, with at least 6 million per sample. Total RNA, at least 6 micrograms per sample, was extracted from PBMCs with Trizol reagent. For every donor, flow cytometry on a PBMC aliquot measured the percentage of naive CD45RAhigh/CD27high T cells. The CDR3 has 14 amino acids, counting the end cysteine and phenylalanine. Only the CDR3 region is kept as DNA, spanning 42 bases read in frame from base 1. Trimming costs V 6 bases and J 5 bases, and their ends lie 17 bases apart. The germline V gene (reference sequence) gives CDR1 as LGHDT and CDR2 as YNNKEL. Ten or more counts support this clonotype. The antigen this receptor binds is unknown. Base qualities are missing; no much larger clone stands one base away.

This sequence uses TRBV3-1 and TRBJ2-7; the D gene is perhaps TRBD1, on 5 matching bases. The sequence derives from a woman aged 30 to 39 in good health. Material: blood. The nucleotides are TGTGCCAGCAGGGCCCAGGGTGGGGTTGACGAGCAGTACTTC. Translation gives CASRAQGGVDEQYF.